The 10 T cell receptor beta chains below all came from one sample that was sequenced in a study of graft-versus-host responses after intestinal transplantation. No antigen has been assigned to these receptors. The method was immunoSEQ multiplex PCR; TCRdb's version includes in-frame clones alone and lacks a portion of them. The sample holds 84,000 or so clones; around nine tenths are singletons and the top ten take under 9.5%. The material was unstimulated CD8+ T cells sorted from spleen or lymph node cells, obtained before transplant. The receptors come from a human donor who was the organ donor for an intestinal transplant.

This clone was detected once. The chain carries TRBV4-1 and TRBJ1-2; D is ambiguous. Germline lookup yields CDR1 MGHRA and CDR2 YSYEKL. This CDR3 region has 15 residues. V gave up 5 bases and J gave up 4 bases, with 17 bases separating them. In DNA form, the CDR3 reads TGCGCCAGCAGCACAATCACGACTGGGATCTATGGCTACACCTTC. Amino acid sequence: CASSTITTGIYGYTF.

This chain joins TRBV7-7 and TRBJ2-2, with no clear D. The CDR3 is 13 residues long. Trimming took off 1 base at V and 7 bases at J, with 7 bases between the two ends. The V gene's germline CDR1 is SSHAT and CDR2 FNYEAQ (reference sequence). This CDR3 reads CASSLVGFGELFF. DNA for the CDR3: TGTGCCAGCAGCTTAGTGGGCTTCGGGGAGCTGTTTTTT.

This chain connects TRBV28 to TRBJ2-1; TRBD2 matches at 7 bases. There are 14 residues in the CDR3. Germline V gene sequence: CDR1 MDHEN, CDR2 SYDVKM. V shed 4 bases, J shed 4 bases, and the junction held 4 bases outside the gene matches. The CDR3: CASSSTGGYNEQFF. DNA for the CDR3: TGTGCCAGCAGTTCTACCGGGGGGTACAATGAGCAGTTCTTC.

The chain employs TRBV30 and TRBJ1-4, with D tentatively TRBD1 (6 bases). Trimming stripped 6 bases from V and 3 bases from J, with 11 bases between. The CDR3 extends over 13 amino acids. Germline assignment: CDR1 GTSNPN and CDR2 SVGIG (reference sequence). The CDR3: CACPGVPNEKLFF. CDR3 bases: TGTGCCTGCCCAGGGGTCCCTAATGAAAAACTGTTTTTT.

This chain joins TRBV4-1 and TRBJ1-6; D might be TRBD1 (5 bases). This CDR3 contains 14 residues. The germline V gene has CDR1 MGHRA and CDR2 YSYEKL. Trimming pared 2 bases from V and 11 bases from J, leaving 13 bases between. CDR3 region: CASSQNTGAPPLHF. DNA of the CDR3: TGCGCCAGCAGCCAAAACACAGGAGCACCACCCCTCCACTTT.

This chain joins TRBV7-9 and TRBJ1-6; TRBD1 might be the D (5 bases). The ends were cut back, 6 bases at V and 0 bases at J, with 21 bases in the middle. CDR1 is SEHNR and CDR2 is FQNEAQ in the germline V gene (reference sequence). This CDR3 has 19 amino acids. The CDR3 coding sequence is TGTGCCAGCAGGGGGCTGGAAGGTGCACCCAGCTCCTATAATTCACCCCTCCACTTT. It codes for CASRGLEGAPSSYNSPLHF.

V and J are TRBV2 and TRBJ2-7; perhaps TRBD1 as D (7 bases). CDR1 is SNHLY, CDR2 FYNNEI, per germline. This CDR3 is 17 amino acids long. The germline V and J ends were trimmed by 4 bases and 3 bases, with 22 bases remaining between them. The CDR3 DNA reads TGTGCCAGCAGTGTAGGGACTTCCCGGGACAGATACTACGAGCAGTACTTC. Amino acids: CASSVGTSRDRYYEQYF. The whole variable domain, remainder taken from reference TRBV2 and TRBJ2-7, is EPEVTQTPSHQVTQMGQEVILRCVPISNHLYFYWYRQILGQKVEFLVSFYNNEISEKSEIFDDQFSVERPDGSNFTLKIRSTKLEDSAMYFCASSVGTSRDRYYEQYFGPGTRLTVT.

V is TRBV5-1 and J is TRBJ2-1; D is unresolved. Germline V gene lookup returns CDR1 SGHRS and CDR2 YFSETQ. Trimming took off 0 bases at V and 0 bases at J, with 10 bases between the two ends. This CDR3 is built from 16 residues. The CDR3 bases are TGCGCCAGCAGCTTGGCCCTTAGGAGCTCCTACAATGAGCAGTTCTTC. This encodes CASSLALRSSYNEQFF.

The chain employs TRBV19 and TRBJ2-1; 8 positions match TRBD1. Germline V gene sequence: CDR1 LNHDA, CDR2 SQIVND (reference sequence). Trimming at V came to 1 base and at J to 9 bases, leaving 8 bases not matched to a gene. CDR3 length: 15 residues. In DNA, the CDR3 is TGTGCCAGTAGTATAGTCCAGGGGGCGGATAGTGAGCAGTTCTTC. Protein product: CASSIVQGADSEQFF.

The CDR3 loop reads CASSLTYEGGYGYTF. The CDR3 coding sequence is TGCGCCAGCAGCTTGACGTACGAGGGGGGCTATGGCTACACCTTC. The chain carries TRBV5-1 and TRBJ1-2, with D possibly matching TRBD1 (6 bases). The CDR3 is made up of 15 amino acids. V shed 1 base and J shed 4 bases, with 14 bases lying between them. Per germline, CDR1 SGHRS and CDR2 YFSETQ. Looking up the rest from reference TRBV5-1 and TRBJ1-2 gives the full variable domain: KAGVTQTPRYLIKTRGQQVTLSCSPISGHRSVSWYQQTPGQGLQFLFEYFSETQRNKGNFPGRFSGRQFSNSRSEMNVSTLELGDSALYLCASSLTYEGGYGYTFGSGTRLTVV.